Following are 29 T cell receptor beta chains from one sample sequenced in a study of shared T cell receptors in the human thymus. Profiling relied on immunoSEQ multiplex PCR, and the TCRdb table lists in-frame clones only, not all of them. The sample carries about 400,000 clones, about 95% recorded once. Sequenced: thymocytes. These TCRs come from a human donor.

The V gene is TRBV14, the J gene TRBJ2-1; 8 bases fit TRBD2. The germline gives CDR1 SGHDN, CDR2 FVKESK. With 1 base clipped from V and 2 bases from J, the junction kept 7 bases outside the gene matches. The CDR3 consists of 17 residues. CDR3 in amino acids: CASSQVPRLATYNEQFF. The CDR3 coding sequence is TGTGCCAGCAGCCAAGTTCCCCGACTAGCGACCTACAATGAGCAGTTCTTC.

This chain's CDR3 is CASSPRGGRRFEQYF. DNA of the CDR3: TGTGCCAGCAGCCCCAGGGGCGGGAGGAGGTTCGAGCAGTACTTC. The chain uses TRBV6-5 and TRBJ2-7; 8 bases are shared with TRBD2. The CDR3 has 15 residues. V gave up 6 bases and J gave up 6 bases; unmatched junction bases: 13. Germline CDR1 reads MNHEY; CDR2 reads SVGAGI.

Worth noting for this clone: The junction departs from germline at one end; a sequencing error may be responsible. This chain joins TRBV4-2 and TRBJ1-4; D remains ambiguous. The CDR3 covers 13 residues. The germline gives CDR1 LGHNA, CDR2 YNFKEQ. CDR3 coding DNA: TGTGCCAGCAGCCTCCTTAGGACTCAGGAACTCTTTTTT. It yields the protein CASSLLRTQELFF.

V gene TRBV9 combines with J gene TRBJ2-1, with 9 bases identical to TRBD1. CDR3 length: 16 amino acids. Trimming took 5 bases from V and 3 from J; bases not matched to a gene: 9. The germline gives CDR1 SGDLS, CDR2 YYNGEE. The DNA of the CDR3 is TGTGCCAGCAGGGGGACCGGGACAGGGCACTACAATGAGCAGTTCTTC. This codes for CASRGTGTGHYNEQFF.

This chain links TRBV19 with TRBJ2-7; possibly TRBD1 for D (6 bases). Trimming removed 5 bases from V and 7 bases from J, with 12 bases in between. This CDR3 has 12 residues. The germline V gene encodes CDR1 LNHDA and CDR2 SQIVND (reference sequence). CDR3 nucleotide sequence: TGTGCCAGTAGTCCCTCAGGGGAGGAGCAGTACTTC. This gives the protein CASSPSGEEQYF.

The chain joins TRBV29-1 to TRBJ2-1; possibly TRBD1 for D (6 bases). With 3 bases removed from V and 0 bases from J, the gap between germline ends came to 15 bases. The CDR3 totals 16 residues. From germline, CDR1 is SQVTM and CDR2 ANQGSEA. CDR3 in amino acids: CSVERIGRGSYNEQFF. The CDR3 coding sequence is TGCAGCGTTGAGCGTATCGGCAGGGGCTCCTACAATGAGCAGTTCTTC.

V usage is TRBV28 and J usage is TRBJ2-1, with 8 bases aligning to TRBD1. The CDR3 extends over 16 amino acids. V lost 4 bases and J lost 5; bases outside the gene matches: 10. The V gene's germline CDR1 is MDHEN and CDR2 SYDVKM. Here the CDR3 DNA reads TGTGCCAGCAGTTCCCCCCGCAGGGGGCTCGACAATGAGCAGTTCTTC. Translation: CASSSPRRGLDNEQFF.

The chain employs TRBV5-1 and TRBJ2-3, with TRBD1 identical over 9 bases. Looked up from germline, CDR1 is SGHRS and CDR2 is YFSETQ. The CDR3 runs 18 residues. The junction had 18 bases not matched to a gene; V was cut back by 4 bases and J by 6 bases. In DNA, the CDR3 is TGCGCCAGCAGCACGAACAGGGGGCGCAGGGGTGAAACGGATACGCAGTATTTT. Encoded protein: CASSTNRGRRGETDTQYF.

The chain joins TRBV25-1 to TRBJ2-2, with D unclear. The CDR3 is made up of 13 amino acids. The V gene lost 1 base and the J gene lost 4 bases, with 4 bases spanning the gap. CDR1 and CDR2 from the germline V gene are MGHDK and SYGVNS. The CDR3 coding sequence is TGTGCCAGCAGTGAATGGGTCACCGGGGAGCTGTTTTTT. Translating gives CASSEWVTGELFF.

The CDR3 region has the DNA TGTGCCAGCAGCCTAGGACCCGGGGCCTCCTATGGCTACACCTTC. Translating gives CASSLGPGASYGYTF. The chain carries TRBV7-3 and TRBJ1-2, with D maybe TRBD1 (5 bases). Germline V lookup: CDR1 SGHTA, CDR2 FQGTGA. V was pared by 5 bases and J by 4 bases, with 17 bases between. This CDR3 region has 15 residues.

This rearrangement joins TRBV5-4 to TRBJ1-1, with D perhaps TRBD1 (6 bases). This CDR3 comprises 14 residues. Trimming took off 5 bases at V and 1 base at J, with 12 bases between the two ends. Germline-derived CDR1 and CDR2 are SGHNT and YYREEE (reference sequence). CDR3 coding DNA: TGTGCCAGCAGTAACAGGGTTGAGAACACTGAAGCTTTCTTT. It codes for CASSNRVENTEAFF.

The chain joins TRBV2 to TRBJ2-7; TRBD2 aligns across 12 bases. CDR3 length equals 17 residues. Germline CDR1 is SNHLY and CDR2 is FYNNEI. The V gene end was trimmed by 0 bases and the J gene end by 5 bases; junction bases not matched to a gene: 8. CDR3 amino acids: CASSEALQTSGSHEQYF. In DNA, the CDR3 is TGTGCCAGCAGTGAAGCGCTTCAGACTAGCGGGAGCCACGAGCAGTACTTC.

The CDR3 is CASSDPRGPYSNQPQHF. CDR3 nucleotides: TGTGCCAGCAGTGATCCCAGGGGTCCCTATAGCAATCAGCCCCAGCATTTT. The V call is TRBV2, the J call TRBJ1-5; TRBD1 might be the D (6 bases). Germline CDR1 reads SNHLY; CDR2 reads FYNNEI. Deletions cut 3 bases from V and 0 bases from J, with 15 bases between. The length of the CDR3 is 17 residues.

This rearrangement joins TRBV11-2 to TRBJ1-4, with TRBD1 identical over 8 bases. CDR3 length: 15 amino acids. From germline, CDR1 is SGHAT and CDR2 FQNNGV. Losses at the gene ends were 4 bases for V and 7 bases for J; bases not matched to a gene: 8. CDR3 loop: CASSYSGGGGEKLFF. The CDR3, as DNA: TGTGCCAGCAGCTACTCAGGGGGCGGGGGTGAAAAACTGTTTTTT.

V and J are TRBV4-1 and TRBJ2-3; D remains ambiguous. From germline, CDR1 is MGHRA and CDR2 YSYEKL. The CDR3 covers 16 residues. Between the trimmed V and J ends, which lost 1 base and 1 base, there was a span of 12 bases. Here the CDR3 reads CASSQVEQRRTDTQYF. The CDR3 coding sequence is TGCGCCAGCAGCCAAGTCGAACAGCGCCGCACAGATACGCAGTATTTT.

The sample holds one count of this clone. The chain couples TRBV30 to TRBJ2-4; 10 positions agree with TRBD1. CDR1 and CDR2 (germline): GTSNPN, SVGIG (reference sequence). Unmatched junction bases numbered 6, after V lost 0 bases and J lost 7 bases. There are 15 residues in the CDR3. Written as DNA, the CDR3 is TGTGCCTGGAGTGTACCTAGGACAGGGGGTAACATTCAGTACTTC. As protein: CAWSVPRTGGNIQYF. The whole variable domain, remainder taken from reference TRBV30 and TRBJ2-4, is SQTIHQWPATLVQPVGSPLSLECTVEGTSNPNLYWYRQAAGRGLQLLFYSVGIGQISSEVPQNLSASRPQDRQFILSSKKLLLSDSGFYLCAWSVPRTGGNIQYFGAGTRLSVL.

This chain joins TRBV5-6 and TRBJ1-2, with a weak D call TRBD1 (5 bases). Germline CDR1 is SGHDT and CDR2 is YYEEEE. Trimming removed 1 base at V and 3 bases at J, with 16 bases between. The CDR3 is 16 amino acids. CDR3 coding DNA: TGTGCCAGCAGCTTGTCAGGTCAACAGGTGGACTATGGCTACACCTTC. This codes for CASSLSGQQVDYGYTF.

The chain joins TRBV5-5 to TRBJ2-3; possibly TRBD2 for D (7 bases). CDR1 and CDR2 from the germline V gene are SGHKS and YYEKEE (reference sequence). V was cut by 2 bases and J by 4 bases, with 17 bases left in between. The CDR3 totals 16 residues. The CDR3 DNA reads as TGTGCCAGCAGCTTCGGTCGGCTAGGGGGGGCAGATACGCAGTATTTT. Its translation is CASSFGRLGGADTQYF.

This sequence joins TRBV6-1 and TRBJ2-7; weak D call: TRBD1 (5 bases). The length of the CDR3 is 14 residues. Germline values: CDR1 MNHNS, CDR2 SASEGT. V dropped 6 bases and J dropped 3 bases, with 15 bases sitting between them. CDR3: CASRETERFYEQYF. The CDR3 nucleotides read TGTGCCAGCAGGGAGACAGAACGTTTCTACGAGCAGTACTTC.

V and J are TRBV25-1 and TRBJ1-2; a weak D match, TRBD1 (5 bases). There are 15 residues in the CDR3. Germline V gene lookup returns CDR1 MGHDK and CDR2 SYGVNS. The V gene lost 6 bases and the J gene lost 0 bases, with 14 bases spanning the gap. CDR3: CASSENRTSNYGYTF. The DNA for the CDR3 is TGTGCCAGCAGCGAAAACAGGACCTCTAACTATGGCTACACCTTC.

This clone has only one observation. The gene calls are TRBV5-1 and TRBJ2-1; 9 bases align to TRBD1. Germline V gene lookup returns CDR1 SGHRS and CDR2 YFSETQ. The CDR3 is 15 amino acids. V shed 1 base and J 9 bases; nucleotides not matched to a gene: 8. The DNA of the CDR3 is TGCGCCAGCAGCTTGCGGGACAGGGTATCTAGTGAGCAGTTCTTC. Protein product: CASSLRDRVSSEQFF.

The chain combines TRBV5-1 with TRBJ2-1, with D uncertain. The CDR3 spans 17 residues. The germline CDR1 and CDR2 sequences are SGHRS and YFSETQ. Deletions cut 0 bases from V and 2 bases from J, with 15 bases between. The CDR3 DNA follows: TGCGCCAGCAGCTTGGGGTCCAGGTCCATACCCTACAATGAGCAGTTCTTC. Its translation: CASSLGSRSIPYNEQFF.

The V gene is TRBV19, the J gene TRBJ1-3; 10 bases fit TRBD1. The J segment lost 4 bases and the V segment lost 7 bases, leaving 4 bases of the junction unmatched. Looked up from germline, CDR1 is LNHDA and CDR2 is SQIVND (reference sequence). This CDR3 region has 14 residues. This CDR3 reads CASTPDRGGNTIYF. CDR3 bases: TGTGCCAGTACCCCGGACAGGGGGGGAAACACCATATATTTT. The full variable domain, completed using reference TRBV19 and TRBJ1-3, is DGGITQSPKYLFRKEGQNVTLSCEQNLNHDAMYWYRQDPGQGLRLIYYSQIVNDFQKGDIAEGYSVSREKKESFPLTVTSAQKNPTAFYLCASTPDRGGNTIYFGEGSWLTVV.

This chain links TRBV19 with TRBJ2-2, with a tentative D call TRBD1 (6 bases). Germline values: CDR1 LNHDA, CDR2 SQIVND (reference sequence). The CDR3 totals 18 residues. V lost 3 bases, J lost 3 bases, and 20 bases lay in between. The CDR3 loop reads CASSITQEDRSDTGELFF. The DNA for the CDR3 is TGTGCCAGTAGTATTACACAAGAAGACAGGTCCGACACCGGGGAGCTGTTTTTT.

Regarding this clone: The sample carries other DNA sequences with the same CDR3. The chain has TRBV6-6 and TRBJ1-2, with TRBD1 matching 11 bases. CDR1 is MNHNY, CDR2 SVGAGI, per germline (reference sequence). The CDR3 has 14 residues. The junction had 2 bases not matched to a gene; V was cut back by 5 bases and J by 3 bases. Written as DNA, the CDR3 is TGTGCCAGCAGTACGGGACAGGGGGACTATGGCTACACCTTC. The encoded protein is CASSTGQGDYGYTF.

This CDR3 reads CASAVNAPTGPWGEKLFF. For the CDR3, the DNA is TGTGCCAGCGCAGTAAATGCGCCGACCGGGCCTTGGGGTGAAAAACTGTTTTTT. The chain employs TRBV6-4 and TRBJ1-4; D not certain. Germline V gene lookup returns CDR1 MRHNA and CDR2 SNTAGT. The CDR3 extends over 18 amino acids. Trimming shortened V by 8 bases and J by 7 bases, and 29 bases separated the two germline ends.

V gene TRBV28 combines with J gene TRBJ2-4, with 9 bases aligning to TRBD1. V lost 3 bases, J lost 8 bases, and 8 bases stayed unmatched. Germline CDR1 is MDHEN and CDR2 is SYDVKM. This CDR3 region has 15 residues. This CDR3 reads CASSFFYRGRDIQYF. In DNA form, the CDR3 reads TGTGCCAGCAGTTTTTTTTACAGGGGGCGGGACATTCAGTACTTC.

The chain combines TRBV27 with TRBJ1-2, with TRBD1 as a possible D gene (6 bases). The ends were cut back, 2 bases at V and 1 base at J, with 20 bases in the middle. The CDR3 length is 18 residues. Germline values: CDR1 MNHEY, CDR2 SMNVEV (reference sequence). This CDR3 reads CASSLRNNREGFNYGYTF. CDR3 DNA sequence: TGTGCCAGCAGTTTAAGGAATAACAGGGAGGGATTTAACTATGGCTACACCTTC.

The chain has TRBV6-6 and TRBJ1-3; TRBD1 aligns across 7 bases. This CDR3 contains 15 residues. V gave up 6 bases and J gave up 3 bases; unmatched junction bases: 8. Germline CDR1 MNHNY, CDR2 SVGAGI (reference sequence). CDR3 in DNA: TGTGCCAGCAGCCCCACCCCAGGGGGTGGAAACACCATATATTTT. This encodes CASSPTPGGGNTIYF.